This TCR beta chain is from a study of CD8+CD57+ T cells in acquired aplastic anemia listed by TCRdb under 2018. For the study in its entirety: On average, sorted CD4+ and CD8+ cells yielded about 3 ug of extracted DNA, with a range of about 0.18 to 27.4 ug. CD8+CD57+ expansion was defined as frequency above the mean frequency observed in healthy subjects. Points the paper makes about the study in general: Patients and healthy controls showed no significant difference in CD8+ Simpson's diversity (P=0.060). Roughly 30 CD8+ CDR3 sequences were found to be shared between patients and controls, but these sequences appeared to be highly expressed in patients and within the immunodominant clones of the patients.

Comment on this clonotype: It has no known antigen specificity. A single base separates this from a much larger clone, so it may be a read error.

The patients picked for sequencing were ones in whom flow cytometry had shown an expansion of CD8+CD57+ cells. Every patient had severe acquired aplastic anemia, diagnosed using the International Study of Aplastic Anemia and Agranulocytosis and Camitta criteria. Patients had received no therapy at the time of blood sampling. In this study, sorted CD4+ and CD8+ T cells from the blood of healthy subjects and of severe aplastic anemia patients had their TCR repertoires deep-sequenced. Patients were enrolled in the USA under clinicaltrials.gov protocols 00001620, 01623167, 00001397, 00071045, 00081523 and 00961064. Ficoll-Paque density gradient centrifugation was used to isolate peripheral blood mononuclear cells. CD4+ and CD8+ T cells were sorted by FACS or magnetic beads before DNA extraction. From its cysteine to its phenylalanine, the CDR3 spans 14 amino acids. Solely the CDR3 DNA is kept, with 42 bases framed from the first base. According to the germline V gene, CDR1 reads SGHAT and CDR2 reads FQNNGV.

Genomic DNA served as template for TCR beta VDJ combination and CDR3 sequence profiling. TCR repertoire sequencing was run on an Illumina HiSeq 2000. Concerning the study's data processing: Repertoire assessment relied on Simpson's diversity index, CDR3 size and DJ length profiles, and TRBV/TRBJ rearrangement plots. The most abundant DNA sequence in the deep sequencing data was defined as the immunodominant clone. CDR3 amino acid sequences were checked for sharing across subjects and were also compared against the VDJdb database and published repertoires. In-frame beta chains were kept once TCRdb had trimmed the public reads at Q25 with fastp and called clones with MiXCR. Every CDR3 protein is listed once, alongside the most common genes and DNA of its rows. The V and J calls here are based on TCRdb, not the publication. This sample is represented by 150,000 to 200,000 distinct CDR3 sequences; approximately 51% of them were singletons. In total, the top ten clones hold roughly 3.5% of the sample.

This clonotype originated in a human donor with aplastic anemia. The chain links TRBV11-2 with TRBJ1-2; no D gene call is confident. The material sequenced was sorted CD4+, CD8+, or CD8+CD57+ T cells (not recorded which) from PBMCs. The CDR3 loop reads CASSLLRASSGCTF. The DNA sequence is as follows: TGTGCCAGCAGCTTACTGAGGGCTTCGTCCGGCTGCACCTTC. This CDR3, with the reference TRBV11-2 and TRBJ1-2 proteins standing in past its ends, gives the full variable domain EAGVAQSPRYKIIEKRQSVAFWCNPISGHATLYWYQQILGQGPKLLIQFQNNGVVDDSQLPKDRFSAERLKGVDSTLKIQPAKLEDSAVYLCASSLLRASSGCTFGSGTRLTVV.